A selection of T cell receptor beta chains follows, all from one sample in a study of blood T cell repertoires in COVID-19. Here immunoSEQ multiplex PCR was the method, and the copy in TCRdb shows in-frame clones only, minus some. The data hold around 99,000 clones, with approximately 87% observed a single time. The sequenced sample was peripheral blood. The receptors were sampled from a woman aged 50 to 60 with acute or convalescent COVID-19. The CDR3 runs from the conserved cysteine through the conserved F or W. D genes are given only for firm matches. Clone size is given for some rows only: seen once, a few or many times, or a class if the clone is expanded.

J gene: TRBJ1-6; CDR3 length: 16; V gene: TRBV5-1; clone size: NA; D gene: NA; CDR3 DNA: TGCGCCAGCAGCTTGTCCCCCGATCCACGGAATTCACCCCTCCACTTT; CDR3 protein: CASSLSPDPRNSPLHF
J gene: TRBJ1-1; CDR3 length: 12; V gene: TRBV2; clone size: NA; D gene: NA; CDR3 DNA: TGTGCCAGCAGCGGAACAGGCGGTGAAGCTTTCTTT; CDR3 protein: CASSGTGGEAFF
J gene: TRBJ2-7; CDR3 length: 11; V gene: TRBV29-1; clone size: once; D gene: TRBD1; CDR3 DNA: TGCAGCGTGGACAGGGGAAACGAGCAGTACTTC; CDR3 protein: CSVDRGNEQYF
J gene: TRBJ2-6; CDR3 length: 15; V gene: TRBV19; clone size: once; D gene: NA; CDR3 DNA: TGTGCCAGTAGCCGCGGGGCCTCTGGGGCCAACGTCCTGACTTTC; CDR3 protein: CASSRGASGANVLTF
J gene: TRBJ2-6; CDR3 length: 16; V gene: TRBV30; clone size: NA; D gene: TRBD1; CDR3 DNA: TGTGCCACTGACAGGGGGGGGAGCTCTGGGGCCAACGTCCTGACTTTC; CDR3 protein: CATDRGGSSGANVLTF
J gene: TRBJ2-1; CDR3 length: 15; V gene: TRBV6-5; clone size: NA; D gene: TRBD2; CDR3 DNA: TGTGCCAGCAGGACCAGACTTCTAACTAGCGATGAGCAGTTCTTC; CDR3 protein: CASRTRLLTSDEQFF
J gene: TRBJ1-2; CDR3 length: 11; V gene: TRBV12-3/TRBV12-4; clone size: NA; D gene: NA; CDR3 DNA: TGTGCCAGCAGTTTCGACGGGGGCTACACCTTC; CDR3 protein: CASSFDGGYTF
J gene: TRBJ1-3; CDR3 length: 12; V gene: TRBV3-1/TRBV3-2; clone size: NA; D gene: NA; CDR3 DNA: TGTGCCACGGAGGACGGTGGAAACACCATATATTTT; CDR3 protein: CATEDGGNTIYF
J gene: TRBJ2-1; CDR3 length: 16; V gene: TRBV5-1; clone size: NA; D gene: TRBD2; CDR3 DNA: TGCGCCAGCAGCAGGTCCCTCGCGGGGGGAAACAATGAGCAGTTCTTC; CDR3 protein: CASSRSLAGGNNEQFF
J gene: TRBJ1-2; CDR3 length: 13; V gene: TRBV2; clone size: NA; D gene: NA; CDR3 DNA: TGTGCCAGCAGTGACGGGATCGACTATGGCTACACCTTC; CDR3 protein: CASSDGIDYGYTF
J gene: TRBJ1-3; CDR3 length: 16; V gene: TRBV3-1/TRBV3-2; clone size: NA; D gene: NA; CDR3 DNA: TGTGCCAGCAGCCGGACTGGACTCGCGTCTGGAAACACCATATATTTT; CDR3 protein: CASSRTGLASGNTIYF
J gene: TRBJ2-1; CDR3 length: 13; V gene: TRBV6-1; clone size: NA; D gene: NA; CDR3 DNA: TGTGCCAGCAGTGAGGCGGGTCGGAGGGGGAGGGTCTTC; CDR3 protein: CASSEAGRRGRVF
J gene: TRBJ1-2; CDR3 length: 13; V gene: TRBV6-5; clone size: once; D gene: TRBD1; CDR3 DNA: TGTGCCAGCAGTACTATCAGGGGGGATGGCTACACCTTC; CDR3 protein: CASSTIRGDGYTF
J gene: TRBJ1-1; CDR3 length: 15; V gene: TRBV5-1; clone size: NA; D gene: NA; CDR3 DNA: TGCGCCAGCAGCCTCGACTACGTACCGAACACTGAAGCTTTCTTT; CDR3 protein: CASSLDYVPNTEAFF
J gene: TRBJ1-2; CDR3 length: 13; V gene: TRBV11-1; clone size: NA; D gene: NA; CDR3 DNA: TGTGCCAGCAGCAGGGGACAAAGCTATGGCTACACCTTC; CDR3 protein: CASSRGQSYGYTF
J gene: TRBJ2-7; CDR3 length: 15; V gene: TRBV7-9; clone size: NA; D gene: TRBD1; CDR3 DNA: TGTGCCAGCAGCTCCTCCGGGACAGGGGGTAAAGAGCAGTACTTC; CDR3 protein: CASSSSGTGGKEQYF
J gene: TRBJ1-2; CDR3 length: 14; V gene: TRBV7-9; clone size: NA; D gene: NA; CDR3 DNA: TGTGCCAGCAGCCCGTCGACAGGAAACTATGGCTACACCTTC; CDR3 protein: CASSPSTGNYGYTF
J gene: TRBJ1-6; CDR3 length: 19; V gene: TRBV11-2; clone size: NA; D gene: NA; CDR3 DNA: TGTGCCAGCAGCTTAGATACAGGTCTCTACAGCTCCTATAATTCACCCCTCCACTTT; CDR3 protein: CASSLDTGLYSSYNSPLHF
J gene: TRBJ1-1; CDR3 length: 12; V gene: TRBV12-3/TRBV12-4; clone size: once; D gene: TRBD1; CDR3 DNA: TGTGCCAGCAGTCTTCACAGGGGGGAAGCTTTCTTT; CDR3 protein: CASSLHRGEAFF
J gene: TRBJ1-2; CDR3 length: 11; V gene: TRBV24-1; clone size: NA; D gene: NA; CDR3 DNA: TGTGCCACCAGTGCGGACTATGGCTACACCTTC; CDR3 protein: CATSADYGYTF
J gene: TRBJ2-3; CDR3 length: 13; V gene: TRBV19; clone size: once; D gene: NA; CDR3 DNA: TGTGCCAGTAAGGCGACTACGGTAGATACGCAGTATTTT; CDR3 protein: CASKATTVDTQYF
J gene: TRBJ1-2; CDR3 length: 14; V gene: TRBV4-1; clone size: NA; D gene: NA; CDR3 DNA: TGCGCCAGCAGCCAAGGACGGAGTTCGGGTGGCTACACCTTC; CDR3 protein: CASSQGRSSGGYTF
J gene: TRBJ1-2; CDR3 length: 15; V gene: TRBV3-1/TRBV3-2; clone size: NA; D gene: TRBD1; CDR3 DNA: TGTGCCAGCAGCTTCGGACAGGGGGCAGGGTATGGCTACACCTTC; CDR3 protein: CASSFGQGAGYGYTF
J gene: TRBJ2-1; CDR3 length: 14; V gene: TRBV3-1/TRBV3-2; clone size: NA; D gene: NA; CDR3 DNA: TGTGCCAGCAGCCCATCGACATACTACAATGAGCAGTTCTTC; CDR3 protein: CASSPSTYYNEQFF
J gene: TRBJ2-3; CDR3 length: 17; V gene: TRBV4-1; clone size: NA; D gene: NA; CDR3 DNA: TGCGCCAGCAGCCAAGATGAAGGCAGGGCCCTGACAGATACGCAGTATTTT; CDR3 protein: CASSQDEGRALTDTQYF
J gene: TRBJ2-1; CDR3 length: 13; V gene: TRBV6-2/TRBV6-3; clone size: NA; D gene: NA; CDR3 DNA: TGTGCCAGCAGTTCCCCTATAGTTAATGAGCAGTTCTTC; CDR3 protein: CASSSPIVNEQFF
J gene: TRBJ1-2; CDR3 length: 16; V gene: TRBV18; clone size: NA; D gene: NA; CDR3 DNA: TGTGCCAGCTCACCACGACTGGAGACGTTCAACTATGGCTACACCTTC; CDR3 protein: CASSPRLETFNYGYTF
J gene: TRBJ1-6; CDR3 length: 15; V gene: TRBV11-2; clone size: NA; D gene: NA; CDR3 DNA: TGTGCCAGCAGTCTACAGGGAATGAGGAATTCACCCCTCCACTTT; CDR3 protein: CASSLQGMRNSPLHF
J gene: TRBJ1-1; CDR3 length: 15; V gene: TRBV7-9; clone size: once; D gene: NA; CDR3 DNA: TGTGCCAGCAGCTTAGCGGGAGAGGGAGACACTGAAGCTTTCTTT; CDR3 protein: CASSLAGEGDTEAFF
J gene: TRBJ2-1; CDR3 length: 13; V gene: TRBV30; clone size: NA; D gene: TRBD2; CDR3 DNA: TGTGCCTGGAGTGTACCTGCGGGGGGCTTCGGGTTCTTC; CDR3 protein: CAWSVPAGGFGFF
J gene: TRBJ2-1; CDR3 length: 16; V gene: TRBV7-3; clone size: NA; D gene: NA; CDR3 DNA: TGTGCCAGCAGTTCACGAGGGGGAAGCTCCTACAATGAGCAGTTCTTC; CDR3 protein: CASSSRGGSSYNEQFF
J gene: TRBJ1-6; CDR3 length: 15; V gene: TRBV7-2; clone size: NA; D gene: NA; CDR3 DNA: TGTGCCAGCAGCTTACAGGCGCAGGGGAATTCACCCCTCCACTTT; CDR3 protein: CASSLQAQGNSPLHF
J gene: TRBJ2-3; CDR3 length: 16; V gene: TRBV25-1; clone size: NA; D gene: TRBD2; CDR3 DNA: TGTGCCAGCAGACACCCGGGTAGCGGGGGGGCGGATACGCAGTATTTT; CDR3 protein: CASRHPGSGGADTQYF
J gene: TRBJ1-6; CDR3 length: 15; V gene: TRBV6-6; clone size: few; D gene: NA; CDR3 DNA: TGTGCCAGCATCCGCGAGGGAACCTATAATTCACCCCTCCACTTT; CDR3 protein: CASIREGTYNSPLHF
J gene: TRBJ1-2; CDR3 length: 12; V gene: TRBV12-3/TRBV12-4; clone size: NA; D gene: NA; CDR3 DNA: TGTGCCAGCAGTTTATCGGTATATGGCTACACCTTC; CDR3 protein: CASSLSVYGYTF
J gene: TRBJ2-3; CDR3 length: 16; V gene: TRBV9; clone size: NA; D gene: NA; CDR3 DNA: TGTGCCAGCAGCGGGCCCGGGGGAAGGGGCACAGATACGCAGTATTTT; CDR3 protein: CASSGPGGRGTDTQYF
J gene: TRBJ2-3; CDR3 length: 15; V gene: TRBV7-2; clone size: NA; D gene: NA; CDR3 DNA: TGTGCCAGCAGCTTAGGAGTGTCCTTCACAGATACGCAGTATTTT; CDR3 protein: CASSLGVSFTDTQYF
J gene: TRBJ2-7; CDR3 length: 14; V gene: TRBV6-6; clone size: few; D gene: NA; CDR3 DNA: TGTGCCAGCAGTCTAGGAGGCCCCCCCTACGAGCAGTACTTC; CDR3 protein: CASSLGGPPYEQYF
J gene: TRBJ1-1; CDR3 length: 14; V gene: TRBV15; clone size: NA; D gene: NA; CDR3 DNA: TGTGCCACCAGCAGAGAGATCAGGGACACTGAAGCTTTCTTT; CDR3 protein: CATSREIRDTEAFF
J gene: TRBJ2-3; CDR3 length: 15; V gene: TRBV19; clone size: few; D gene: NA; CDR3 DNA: TGTGCCAGTAGTATAAGGGGGTTTGAGACAGATACGCAGTATTTT; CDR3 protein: CASSIRGFETDTQYF
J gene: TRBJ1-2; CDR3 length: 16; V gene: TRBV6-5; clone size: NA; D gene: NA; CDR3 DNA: TGTGCCAGCAGTTACCTGGACACCGGAAAGTACTATGGCTACACCTTC; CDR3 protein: CASSYLDTGKYYGYTF
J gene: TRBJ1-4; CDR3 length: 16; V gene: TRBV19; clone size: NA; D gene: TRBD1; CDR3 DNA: TGTGCCAGTGTCGGCAGGCTGGGACAGGGTAATGAAAAACTGTTTTTT; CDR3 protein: CASVGRLGQGNEKLFF
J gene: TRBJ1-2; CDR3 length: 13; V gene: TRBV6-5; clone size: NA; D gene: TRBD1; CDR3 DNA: TGTGCCAGCAGCCCAAGGACAGGGGCGGGCTACACCTTC; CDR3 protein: CASSPRTGAGYTF
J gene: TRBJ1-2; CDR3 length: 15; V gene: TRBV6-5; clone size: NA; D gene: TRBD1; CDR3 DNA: TGTGCCAGCAGTTACTCGGGGACAGGGCCTTTTGGCTACACCTTC; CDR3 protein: CASSYSGTGPFGYTF
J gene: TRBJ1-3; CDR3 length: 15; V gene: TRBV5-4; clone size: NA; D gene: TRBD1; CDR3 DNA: TGTGCCAGCAGCTTACAGGGGGGCTCTGGAAACACCATATATTTT; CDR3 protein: CASSLQGGSGNTIYF
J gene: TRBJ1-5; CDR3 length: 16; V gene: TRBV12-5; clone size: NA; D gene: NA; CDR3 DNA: TGTGCTAGTGGTTTTTCATCTGGGAGTGGCTATCAGCCCCAGCATTTT; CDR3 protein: CASGFSSGSGYQPQHF
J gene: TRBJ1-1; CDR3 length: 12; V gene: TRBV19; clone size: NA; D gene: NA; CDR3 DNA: TGTGCCAGTAGTCTCGGACAGTTTGAAGCTTTCTTT; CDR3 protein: CASSLGQFEAFF
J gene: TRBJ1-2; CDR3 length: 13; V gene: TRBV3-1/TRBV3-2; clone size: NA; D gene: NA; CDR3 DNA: TGTGCCAGCAGCCAAGGTACTGGGCCAGGCTACACCTTC; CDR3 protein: CASSQGTGPGYTF
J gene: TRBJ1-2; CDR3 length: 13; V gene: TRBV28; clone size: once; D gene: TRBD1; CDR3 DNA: TGTGCCAGCAGTTTATCAGGGGGTTATGGCTACACCTTC; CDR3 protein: CASSLSGGYGYTF
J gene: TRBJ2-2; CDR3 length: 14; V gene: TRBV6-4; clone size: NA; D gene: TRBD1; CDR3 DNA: TGTGCCAGCAGTGAGACAGGGGGGACCGGGGAGCTGTTTTTT; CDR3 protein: CASSETGGTGELFF
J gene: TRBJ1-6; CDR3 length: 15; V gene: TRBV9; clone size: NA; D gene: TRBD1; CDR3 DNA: TGTGCCAGCAGCCCCTGGGACAGGGGAAATTCACCCCTCCACTTT; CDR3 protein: CASSPWDRGNSPLHF
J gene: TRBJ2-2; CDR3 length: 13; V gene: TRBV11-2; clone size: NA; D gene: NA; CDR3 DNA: TGTGCCAGCAGCTTACAGGGGACCGGGGAGCTGTTTTTT; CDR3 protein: CASSLQGTGELFF
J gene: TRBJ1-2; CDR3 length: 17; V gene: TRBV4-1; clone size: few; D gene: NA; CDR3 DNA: TGCGCCAGCAGCCAAGAAGGTTTTCGGGGTTCTAACTATGGCTACACCTTC; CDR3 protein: CASSQEGFRGSNYGYTF
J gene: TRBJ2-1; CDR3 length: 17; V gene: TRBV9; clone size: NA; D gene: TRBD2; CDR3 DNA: TGTGCCAGCAGCGTAGTAGGGACTAGCGGGGCATACAATGAGCAGTTCTTC; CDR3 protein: CASSVVGTSGAYNEQFF
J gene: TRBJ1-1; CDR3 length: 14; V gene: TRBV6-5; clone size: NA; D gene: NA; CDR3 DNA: TGTGCCAGCAGCTCAGGGGATGCGCGGACTGAAGCTTTCTTT; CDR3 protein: CASSSGDARTEAFF
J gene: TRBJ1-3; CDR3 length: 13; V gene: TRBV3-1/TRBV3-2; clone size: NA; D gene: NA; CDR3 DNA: TGTGCCAGCAGCCAAGTAACTGGAAACACCATATATTTT; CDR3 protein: CASSQVTGNTIYF
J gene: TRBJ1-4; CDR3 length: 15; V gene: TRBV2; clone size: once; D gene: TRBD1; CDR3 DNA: TGTGCCAGCAGAAGATTGGGACAGGGGAATGAAAAACTGTTTTTT; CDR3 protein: CASRRLGQGNEKLFF
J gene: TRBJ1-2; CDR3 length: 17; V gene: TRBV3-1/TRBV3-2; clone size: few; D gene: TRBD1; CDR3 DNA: TGTGCCAGCCAGCCACGGGACAGGGGGCTACTCGGGTATGGCTACACCTTC; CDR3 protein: CASQPRDRGLLGYGYTF
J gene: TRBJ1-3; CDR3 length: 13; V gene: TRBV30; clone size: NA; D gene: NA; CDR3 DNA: TGTGCCTGGAGTGTTATCTCTGGAAACACCATATATTTT; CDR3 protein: CAWSVISGNTIYF